This is a list of T cell receptor beta chains from one sample in a study of human T cells and chemical hapten exposure. Each CDR3 protein is one row after TCRdb ran MiXCR on the RACE reads. The sample includes under 85,000 distinct CDR3 sequences, 9% to 12% seen only once; the top ten take around 6.8%. The starting material was whole blood, obtained in connection with sensitization to the hapten diphenylcyclopropenone (DPC). Every receptor here comes from a woman between 50 and 59 years old with alopecia areata. Some clones in this sample may be carry-over from other donors' samples. CDR3s include the opening cysteine and the closing phenylalanine or tryptophan. The order of the fields is clone size, J gene, D gene, V gene, CDR3 protein, CDR3 DNA. A D gene is named only where the DNA matches it firmly. Some rows mark clone size as missing; the rest say once, few, many or name a class of expanded clone.

clone size: many; J gene: TRBJ1-1; D gene: .; V gene: TRBV29-1; CDR3 protein: CSVEDMDGTEAFF; CDR3 DNA: TGCAGCGTTGAAGACATGGACGGCACTGAAGCTTTCTTT
clone size: medium-sized; J gene: TRBJ2-7; D gene: .; V gene: TRBV5-1; CDR3 protein: CASSLGSGSYEQYF; CDR3 DNA: TGCGCCAGCAGCTTAGGAAGCGGCTCCTACGAGCAGTACTTC
clone size: many; J gene: TRBJ2-1; D gene: .; V gene: TRBV6-1; CDR3 protein: CASSEAVWVSYNEQFF; CDR3 DNA: TGTGCCAGCAGTGAAGCGGTGTGGGTCTCCTACAATGAGCAGTTCTTC
clone size: .; J gene: TRBJ2-3; D gene: .; V gene: TRBV11-2; CDR3 protein: CASSFFGDLSTDTQYF; CDR3 DNA: TGTGCCAGCAGCTTCTTTGGGGACCTGTCCACAGATACGCAGTATTTT
clone size: many; J gene: TRBJ1-5; D gene: .; V gene: TRBV6-2/TRBV6-3; CDR3 protein: CASSQAVRQPQHF; CDR3 DNA: TGTGCCAGTTCACAGGCCGTGAGGCAGCCCCAGCATTTT
clone size: .; J gene: TRBJ1-6; D gene: .; V gene: TRBV20-1; CDR3 protein: CSAVPGSSYNSPLHF; CDR3 DNA: TGCAGTGCTGTACCAGGGAGCTCCTATAATTCACCCCTCCACTTT
clone size: few; J gene: TRBJ2-3; D gene: TRBD1; V gene: TRBV11-2; CDR3 protein: CASSLTGQIGSTQYF; CDR3 DNA: TGTGCCAGCAGCTTAACGGGACAGATCGGCTCTACGCAGTATTTT
clone size: .; J gene: TRBJ1-4; D gene: .; V gene: TRBV2; CDR3 protein: CASSGSNEKLFF; CDR3 DNA: TGTGCCAGCAGTGGGTCCAACGAAAAACTGTTTTTT
clone size: many; J gene: TRBJ2-5; D gene: .; V gene: TRBV12-3/TRBV12-4; CDR3 protein: CASSPGTRQETQYF; CDR3 DNA: TGTGCCAGCAGTCCCGGGACGCGCCAAGAGACCCAGTACTTC
clone size: many; J gene: TRBJ1-6; D gene: .; V gene: TRBV5-6; CDR3 protein: CASSLDRNLASPLHF; CDR3 DNA: TGTGCCAGCAGCTTGGACAGGAACCTAGCTTCACCCCTCCACTTT
clone size: few; J gene: TRBJ1-6; D gene: .; V gene: TRBV11-2; CDR3 protein: CASSLIGRSSYNSPLHF; CDR3 DNA: TGTGCCAGCAGCCTCATTGGGAGAAGCTCCTATAATTCACCCCTCCACTTT
clone size: few; J gene: TRBJ2-5; D gene: .; V gene: TRBV7-9; CDR3 protein: CASSLEGIGRRAF; CDR3 DNA: TGTGCCAGCAGCTTGGAGGGTATCGGGCGTCGGGCCTTC
clone size: few; J gene: TRBJ1-1; D gene: .; V gene: TRBV19; CDR3 protein: CASSIDRAAATEAFF; CDR3 DNA: TGTGCCAGTAGTATAGATCGTGCAGCGGCGACTGAAGCTTTCTTT
clone size: few; J gene: TRBJ2-3; D gene: .; V gene: TRBV29-1; CDR3 protein: CSVTPGGDTQYF; CDR3 DNA: TGCAGCGTCACCCCTGGGGGAGATACGCAGTATTTT
clone size: .; J gene: TRBJ2-2; D gene: .; V gene: TRBV10-2; CDR3 protein: CASRGGNTGELFF; CDR3 DNA: TGCGCCAGCCGAGGGGGAAACACCGGGGAGCTGTTTTTT
clone size: many; J gene: TRBJ2-1; D gene: TRBD1; V gene: TRBV5-1; CDR3 protein: CASSLGLTGSSYNEQFF; CDR3 DNA: TGCGCCAGCAGCTTGGGGCTGACAGGGAGCTCCTACAATGAGCAGTTCTTC
clone size: few; J gene: TRBJ2-1; D gene: .; V gene: TRBV12-3/TRBV12-4; CDR3 protein: CASSLGSGLNGEQFF; CDR3 DNA: TGTGCCAGCAGTTTAGGGTCAGGACTAAATGGTGAGCAGTTCTTC
clone size: many; J gene: TRBJ1-1; D gene: .; V gene: TRBV18; CDR3 protein: CASSPGGLDTEAFF; CDR3 DNA: TGTGCCAGCTCACCGGGGGGGCTGGACACTGAAGCTTTCTTT
clone size: .; J gene: TRBJ2-3; D gene: TRBD2; V gene: TRBV10-3; CDR3 protein: CAISERGVDTQYF; CDR3 DNA: TGTGCCATCAGTGAGCGGGGGGTGGATACGCAGTATTTT
clone size: many; J gene: TRBJ2-2; D gene: .; V gene: TRBV19; CDR3 protein: CASSIDHQRSGTGELFF; CDR3 DNA: TGTGCCAGTAGTATAGATCACCAGCGGTCGGGCACCGGGGAGCTGTTTTTT
clone size: .; J gene: TRBJ1-2; D gene: .; V gene: TRBV9; CDR3 protein: CASSRDIDYGYTF; CDR3 DNA: TGTGCCAGCAGCAGGGATATTGACTATGGCTACACCTTC
clone size: .; J gene: TRBJ1-1; D gene: .; V gene: TRBV29-1; CDR3 protein: CSVRWESNTEAFF; CDR3 DNA: TGCAGCGTTCGTTGGGAGTCGAACACTGAAGCTTTCTTT
clone size: many; J gene: TRBJ2-5; D gene: .; V gene: TRBV29-1; CDR3 protein: CSVEHLQETQYF; CDR3 DNA: TGCAGCGTTGAACACCTGCAAGAGACCCAGTACTTC
clone size: few; J gene: TRBJ2-2; D gene: TRBD2; V gene: TRBV20-1; CDR3 protein: CSARSATSGSGELFF; CDR3 DNA: TGCAGTGCTAGATCGGCCACTAGCGGGTCTGGGGAGCTGTTTTTT
clone size: few; J gene: TRBJ1-6; D gene: TRBD1; V gene: TRBV7-9; CDR3 protein: CASSLVVPQGASPLHF; CDR3 DNA: TGTGCCAGCAGCTTAGTAGTGCCTCAGGGGGCTTCACCCCTCCACTTT
clone size: .; J gene: TRBJ2-3; D gene: .; V gene: TRBV29-1; CDR3 protein: CSVERSTDTQYF; CDR3 DNA: TGCAGCGTTGAGCGGAGCACAGATACGCAGTATTTT
clone size: few; J gene: TRBJ2-1; D gene: .; V gene: TRBV29-1; CDR3 protein: CSVGPGHYNEQFF; CDR3 DNA: TGCAGCGTTGGACCGGGACATTACAATGAGCAGTTCTTC
clone size: few; J gene: TRBJ2-7; D gene: .; V gene: TRBV5-1; CDR3 protein: CASSSLGGDEQYF; CDR3 DNA: TGCGCCAGCAGCTCACTGGGTGGCGACGAGCAGTACTTC
clone size: .; J gene: TRBJ2-7; D gene: TRBD1; V gene: TRBV19; CDR3 protein: CASSTRPGTAYEQYF; CDR3 DNA: TGTGCCAGTAGTACCCGCCCTGGGACAGCCTACGAGCAGTACTTC
clone size: few; J gene: TRBJ2-5; D gene: TRBD2; V gene: TRBV20-1; CDR3 protein: CSAYPLRTSGLQETQYF; CDR3 DNA: TGCAGTGCTTATCCCCTACGGACTAGCGGGCTGCAAGAGACCCAGTACTTC
clone size: .; J gene: TRBJ1-1; D gene: TRBD1; V gene: TRBV5-6; CDR3 protein: CASSLEGTDEAFF; CDR3 DNA: TGTGCCAGCAGCTTGGAGGGGACAGATGAAGCTTTCTTT
clone size: many; J gene: TRBJ1-6; D gene: .; V gene: TRBV5-1; CDR3 protein: CASSLGQLHSPLHF; CDR3 DNA: TGCGCCAGCAGCTTGGGACAGCTCCATTCACCCCTCCACTTT
clone size: .; J gene: TRBJ2-7; D gene: .; V gene: TRBV5-1; CDR3 protein: CASSLSESATYEQYF; CDR3 DNA: TGCGCCAGCAGCTTGTCTGAAAGCGCCACCTACGAGCAGTACTTC
clone size: many; J gene: TRBJ2-6; D gene: .; V gene: TRBV7-3; CDR3 protein: CASSFTLGRGANVLTF; CDR3 DNA: TGTGCCAGCAGCTTCACCCTTGGAAGAGGGGCCAACGTCCTGACTTTC
clone size: .; J gene: TRBJ2-5; D gene: .; V gene: TRBV7-8; CDR3 protein: CASSLGGDRKETQYF; CDR3 DNA: TGTGCCAGCAGCTTAGGGGGGGACAGAAAAGAGACCCAGTACTTC
clone size: few; J gene: TRBJ2-4; D gene: .; V gene: TRBV20-1; CDR3 protein: CSARTKKNIQYF; CDR3 DNA: TGCAGTGCTAGAACGAAAAAAAACATTCAGTACTTC
clone size: many; J gene: TRBJ2-6; D gene: .; V gene: TRBV19; CDR3 protein: CASRDGSGANVLTF; CDR3 DNA: TGTGCCAGTAGGGACGGCTCTGGGGCCAACGTCCTGACTTTC
clone size: few; J gene: TRBJ2-1; D gene: TRBD2; V gene: TRBV24-1; CDR3 protein: CATSDRLAGGNEQFF; CDR3 DNA: TGTGCCACCAGTGACCGACTAGCGGGAGGCAATGAGCAGTTCTTC
clone size: few; J gene: TRBJ2-3; D gene: TRBD2; V gene: TRBV5-1; CDR3 protein: CVSSLSLAGADTQYF; CDR3 DNA: TGCGTCAGCAGCTTGAGTCTAGCGGGAGCAGATACGCAGTATTTT
clone size: .; J gene: TRBJ1-1; D gene: .; V gene: TRBV25-1; CDR3 protein: CASSRGGFSEAFF; CDR3 DNA: TGTGCCAGCAGTAGAGGGGGGTTCTCTGAAGCTTTCTTT
clone size: few; J gene: TRBJ2-2; D gene: TRBD2; V gene: TRBV6-5; CDR3 protein: CASRGTSYTGELFF; CDR3 DNA: TGTGCCTCCAGGGGGACTAGCTACACCGGGGAGCTGTTTTTT
clone size: many; J gene: TRBJ1-3; D gene: .; V gene: TRBV7-9; CDR3 protein: CASSTWGASGNTIYF; CDR3 DNA: TGTGCCAGCAGCACGTGGGGGGCCTCTGGAAACACCATATATTTT
clone size: many; J gene: TRBJ2-1; D gene: .; V gene: TRBV11-2; CDR3 protein: CASSSAYEQFF; CDR3 DNA: TGTGCCAGCAGCTCCGCATATGAGCAGTTCTTC
clone size: many; J gene: TRBJ1-1; D gene: .; V gene: TRBV7-9; CDR3 protein: CASSPAVYTEAFF; CDR3 DNA: TGTGCCAGCAGCCCCGCGGTCTACACTGAAGCTTTCTTT